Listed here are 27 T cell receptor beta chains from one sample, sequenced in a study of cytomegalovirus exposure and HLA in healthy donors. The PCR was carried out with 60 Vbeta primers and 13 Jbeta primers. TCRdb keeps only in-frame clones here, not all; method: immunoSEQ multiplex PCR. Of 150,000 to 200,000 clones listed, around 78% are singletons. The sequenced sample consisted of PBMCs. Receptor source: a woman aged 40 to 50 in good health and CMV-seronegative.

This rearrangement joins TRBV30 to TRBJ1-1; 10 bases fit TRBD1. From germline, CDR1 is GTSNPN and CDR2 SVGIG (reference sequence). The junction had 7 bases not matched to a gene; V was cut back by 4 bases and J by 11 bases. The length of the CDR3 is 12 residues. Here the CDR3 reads CAWTDGQGGAFF. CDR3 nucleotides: TGTGCCTGGACCGATGGACAGGGGGGTGCTTTCTTT. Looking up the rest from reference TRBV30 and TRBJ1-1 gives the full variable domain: SQTIHQWPATLVQPVGSPLSLECTVEGTSNPNLYWYRQAAGRGLQLLFYSVGIGQISSEVPQNLSASRPQDRQFILSSKKLLLSDSGFYLCAWTDGQGGAFFGQGTRLTVV.

The CDR3 region has the DNA TGTGCCAGCAGCTTAGGGGGGGAGGGGGGAGAGACCCAGTACTTC. Residues: CASSLGGEGGETQYF. The chain uses TRBV7-2 and TRBJ2-5, with a tentative D call TRBD2 (7 bases). The CDR3 extends over 15 amino acids. Germline V gives CDR1 SGHTA, CDR2 FQGNSA. V was shortened by 1 base and J by 4 bases, with 13 bases between the two germline ends. The whole variable domain, remainder taken from reference TRBV7-2 and TRBJ2-5, is GAGVSQSPSNKVTEKGKDVELRCDPISGHTALYWYRQSLGQGLEFLIYFQGNSAPDKSGLPSDRFSAERTGGSVSTLTIQRTQQEDSAVYLCASSLGGEGGETQYFGPGTRLLVL.

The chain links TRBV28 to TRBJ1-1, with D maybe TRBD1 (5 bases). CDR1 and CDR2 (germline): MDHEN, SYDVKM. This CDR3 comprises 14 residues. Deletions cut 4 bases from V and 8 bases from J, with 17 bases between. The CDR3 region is CASSSPSSRAEAFF. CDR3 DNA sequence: TGTGCCAGCAGTTCCCCTAGTTCCAGGGCGGAAGCTTTCTTT.

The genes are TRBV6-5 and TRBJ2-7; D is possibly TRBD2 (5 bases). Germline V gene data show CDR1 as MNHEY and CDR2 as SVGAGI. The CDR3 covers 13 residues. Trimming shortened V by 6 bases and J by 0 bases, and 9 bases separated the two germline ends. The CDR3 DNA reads TGTGCCAGCAGGGACTTTAACTCCTACGAGCAGTACTTC. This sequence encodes CASRDFNSYEQYF.

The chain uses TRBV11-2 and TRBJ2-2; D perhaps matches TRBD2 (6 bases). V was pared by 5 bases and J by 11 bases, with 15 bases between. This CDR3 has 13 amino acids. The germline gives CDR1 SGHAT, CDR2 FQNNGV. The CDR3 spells CASSRGTLYELFF. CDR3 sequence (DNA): TGTGCCAGCAGCCGAGGGACTCTTTACGAGCTGTTTTTT. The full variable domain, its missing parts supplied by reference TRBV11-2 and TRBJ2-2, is EAGVAQSPRYKIIEKRQSVAFWCNPISGHATLYWYQQILGQGPKLLIQFQNNGVVDDSQLPKDRFSAERLKGVDSTLKIQPAKLEDSAVYLCASSRGTLYELFFGEGSRLTVL.

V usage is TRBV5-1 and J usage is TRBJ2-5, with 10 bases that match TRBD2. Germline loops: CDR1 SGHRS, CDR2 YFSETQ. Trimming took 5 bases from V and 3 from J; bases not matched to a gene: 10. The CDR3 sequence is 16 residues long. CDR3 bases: TGCGCCAGCAGATTAGGACTAGCGGCTTCTAAAGAGACCCAGTACTTC. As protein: CASRLGLAASKETQYF.

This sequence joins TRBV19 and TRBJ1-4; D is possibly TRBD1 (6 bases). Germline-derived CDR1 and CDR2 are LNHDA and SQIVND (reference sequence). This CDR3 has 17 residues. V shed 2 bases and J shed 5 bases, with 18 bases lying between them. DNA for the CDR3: TGTGCCAGTAGTATACTTCTACAGGGCTCACTAAATGAAAAACTGTTTTTT. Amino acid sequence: CASSILLQGSLNEKLFF.

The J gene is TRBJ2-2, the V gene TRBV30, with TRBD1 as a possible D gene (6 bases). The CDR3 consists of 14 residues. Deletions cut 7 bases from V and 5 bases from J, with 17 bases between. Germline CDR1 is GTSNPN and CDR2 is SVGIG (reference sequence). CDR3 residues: CALQGEEGTGELFF. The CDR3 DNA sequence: TGTGCCTTACAGGGTGAGGAAGGTACCGGGGAGCTGTTTTTT.

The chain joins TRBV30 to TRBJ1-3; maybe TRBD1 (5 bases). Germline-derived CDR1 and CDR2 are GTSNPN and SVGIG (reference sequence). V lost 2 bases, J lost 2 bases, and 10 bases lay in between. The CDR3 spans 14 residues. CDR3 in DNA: TGTGCCTGGAGTAAGGGGTTACCTGGAAACACCATATATTTT. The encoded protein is CAWSKGLPGNTIYF.

CDR3 nucleotide sequence: TGTGCCAGCAGCTTCCCGGGGGGGGACTATGGCTACACCTTC. It translates to CASSFPGGDYGYTF. The J gene is TRBJ1-2, the V gene TRBV5-4; a possible D gene is TRBD1 (5 bases). CDR3 length: 14 amino acids. With 2 bases removed from V and 3 bases from J, the gap between germline ends came to 11 bases. The germline CDR1 and CDR2 sequences are SGHNT and YYREEE (reference sequence).

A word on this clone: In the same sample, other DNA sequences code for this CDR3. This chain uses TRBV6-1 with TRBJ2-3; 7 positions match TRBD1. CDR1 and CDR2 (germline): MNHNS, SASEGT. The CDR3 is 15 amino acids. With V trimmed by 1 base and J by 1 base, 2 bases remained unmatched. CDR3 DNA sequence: TGTGCCAGCAGTGAAGGAGGGGGCCGCACAGATACGCAGTATTTT. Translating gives CASSEGGGRTDTQYF.

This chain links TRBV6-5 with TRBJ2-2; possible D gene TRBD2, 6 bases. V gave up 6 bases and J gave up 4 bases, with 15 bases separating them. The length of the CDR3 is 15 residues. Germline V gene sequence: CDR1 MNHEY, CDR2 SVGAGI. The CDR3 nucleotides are TGTGCCAGCAGCTCTATTGGAGGGATCACCGGGGAGCTGTTTTTT. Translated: CASSSIGGITGELFF.

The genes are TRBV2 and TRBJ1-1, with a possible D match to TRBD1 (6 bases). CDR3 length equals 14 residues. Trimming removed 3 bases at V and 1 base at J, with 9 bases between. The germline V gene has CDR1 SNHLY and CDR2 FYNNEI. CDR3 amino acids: CASSDRTANTEAFF. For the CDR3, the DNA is TGTGCCAGCAGTGACCGGACAGCGAACACTGAAGCTTTCTTT. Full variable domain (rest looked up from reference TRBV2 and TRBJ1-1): EPEVTQTPSHQVTQMGQEVILRCVPISNHLYFYWYRQILGQKVEFLVSFYNNEISEKSEIFDDQFSVERPDGSNFTLKIRSTKLEDSAMYFCASSDRTANTEAFFGQGTRLTVV.

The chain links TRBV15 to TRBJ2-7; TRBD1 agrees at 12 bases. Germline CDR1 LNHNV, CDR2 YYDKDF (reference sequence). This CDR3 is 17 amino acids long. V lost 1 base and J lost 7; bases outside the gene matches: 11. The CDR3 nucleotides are TGTGCCACCAGCAGAGCGAGGCCGGGACAGGGGGCTGGGGAGCAGTACTTC. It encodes CATSRARPGQGAGEQYF.

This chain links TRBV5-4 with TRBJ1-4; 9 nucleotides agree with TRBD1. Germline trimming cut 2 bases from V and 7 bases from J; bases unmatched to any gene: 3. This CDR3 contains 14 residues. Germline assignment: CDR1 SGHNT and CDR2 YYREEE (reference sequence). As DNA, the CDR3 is TGTGCCAGCAGCTTCGGACAGGGGAGTGAAAAACTGTTTTTT. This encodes CASSFGQGSEKLFF.

This CDR3 is CASSSPHREGSEKLFF. The CDR3 DNA follows: TGTGCCAGCAGTTCCCCCCACAGGGAAGGGAGTGAAAAACTGTTTTTT. The chain is built from TRBV28 and TRBJ1-4; D might be TRBD1 (6 bases). Germline CDR1 is MDHEN and CDR2 is SYDVKM. CDR3 size: 16 residues. Trimming left V 4 bases short and J 7 bases short, with 19 bases between.

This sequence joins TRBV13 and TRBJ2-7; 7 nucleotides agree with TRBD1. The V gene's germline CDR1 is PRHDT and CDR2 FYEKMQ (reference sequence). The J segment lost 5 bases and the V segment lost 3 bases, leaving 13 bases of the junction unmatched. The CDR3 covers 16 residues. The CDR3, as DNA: TGTGCCAGCAGCTTCCTTATCCGGGACAGAAGCCACGAGCAGTACTTC. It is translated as CASSFLIRDRSHEQYF.

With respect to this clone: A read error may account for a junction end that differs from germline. CDR3 loop: CASSLYGDRCNQPQHF. The CDR3 DNA reads as TGTGCTAGCAGCTTATATGGGGACAGATGCAATCAGCCCCAGCATTTT. The chain combines TRBV7-7 with TRBJ1-5, with TRBD1 identical over 7 bases. Germline-derived CDR1 and CDR2 are SSHAT and FNYEAQ (reference sequence). This CDR3 has 16 amino acids.

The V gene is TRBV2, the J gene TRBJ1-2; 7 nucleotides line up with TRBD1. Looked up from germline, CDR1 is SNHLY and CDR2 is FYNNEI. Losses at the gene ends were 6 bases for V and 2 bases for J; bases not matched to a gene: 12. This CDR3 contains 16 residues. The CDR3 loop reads CASSSLAAGGNYGYTF. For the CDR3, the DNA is TGTGCCAGCAGCTCACTAGCGGCAGGGGGAAACTATGGCTACACCTTC.

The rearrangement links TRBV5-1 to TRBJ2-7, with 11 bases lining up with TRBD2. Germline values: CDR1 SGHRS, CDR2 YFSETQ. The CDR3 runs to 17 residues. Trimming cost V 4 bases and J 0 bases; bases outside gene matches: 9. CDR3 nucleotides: TGCGCCAGCAGCCCCCGTACGACTAGCGGGAACTCCTACGAGCAGTACTTC. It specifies CASSPRTTSGNSYEQYF.

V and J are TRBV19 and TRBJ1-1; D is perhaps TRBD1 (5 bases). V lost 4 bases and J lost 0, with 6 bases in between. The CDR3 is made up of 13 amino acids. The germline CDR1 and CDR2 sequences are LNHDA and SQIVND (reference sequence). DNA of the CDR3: TGTGCCAGTAGTAACAGGTTGAACACTGAAGCTTTCTTT. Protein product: CASSNRLNTEAFF. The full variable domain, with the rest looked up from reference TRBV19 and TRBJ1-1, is DGGITQSPKYLFRKEGQNVTLSCEQNLNHDAMYWYRQDPGQGLRLIYYSQIVNDFQKGDIAEGYSVSREKKESFPLTVTSAQKNPTAFYLCASSNRLNTEAFFGQGTRLTVV.

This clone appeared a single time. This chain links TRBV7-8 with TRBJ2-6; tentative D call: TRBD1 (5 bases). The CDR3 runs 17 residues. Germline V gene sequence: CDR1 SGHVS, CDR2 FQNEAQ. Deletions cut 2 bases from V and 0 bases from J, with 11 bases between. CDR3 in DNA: TGTGCCAGCAGCTTACCAGGGATTGACTCTGGGGCCAACGTCCTGACTTTC. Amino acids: CASSLPGIDSGANVLTF.

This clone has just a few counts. In DNA form, the CDR3 reads TGCGCCAGCAGCTTGGTTAGGGACAGCAGGAGCTACGAGCAGTACTTC. Amino acid sequence: CASSLVRDSRSYEQYF. The chain couples TRBV5-1 to TRBJ2-7; 7 nucleotides align to TRBD1. Losses at the gene ends were 0 bases for V and 3 bases for J; bases not matched to a gene: 9. Germline V lookup: CDR1 SGHRS, CDR2 YFSETQ. The CDR3 covers 16 residues.

The CDR3 coding sequence is TGTGCCAGCAGCTCTCGGGACACGGCATCAACTAATGAAAAACTGTTTTTT. It specifies CASSSRDTASTNEKLFF. This chain uses TRBV7-9 with TRBJ1-4, with TRBD1 as a possible D gene (6 bases). Germline lookup yields CDR1 SEHNR and CDR2 FQNEAQ (reference sequence). The ends were cut back, 4 bases at V and 0 bases at J, with 15 bases in the middle. There are 17 residues in the CDR3.

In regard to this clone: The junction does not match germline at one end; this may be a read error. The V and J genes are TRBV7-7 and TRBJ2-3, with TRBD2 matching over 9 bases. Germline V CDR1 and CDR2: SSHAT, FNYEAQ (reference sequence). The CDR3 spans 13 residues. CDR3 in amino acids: CASSSGAGGTQYF. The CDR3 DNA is TGTGCTAGCAGCTCCGGGGCGGGAGGGACGCAGTATTTT.

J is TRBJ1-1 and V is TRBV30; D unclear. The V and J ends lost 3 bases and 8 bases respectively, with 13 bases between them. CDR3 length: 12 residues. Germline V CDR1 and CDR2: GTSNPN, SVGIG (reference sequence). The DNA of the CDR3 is TGTGCCTGGAGGCAAGAGGAGGGAGAAGCTTTCTTT. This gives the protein CAWRQEEGEAFF.

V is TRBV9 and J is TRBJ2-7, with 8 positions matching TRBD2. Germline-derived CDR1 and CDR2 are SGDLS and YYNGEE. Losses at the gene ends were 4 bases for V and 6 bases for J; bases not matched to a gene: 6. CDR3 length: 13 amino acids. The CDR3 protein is CASSPWTSSEQYF. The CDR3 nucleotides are TGTGCCAGCAGCCCGTGGACTAGCTCCGAGCAGTACTTC.